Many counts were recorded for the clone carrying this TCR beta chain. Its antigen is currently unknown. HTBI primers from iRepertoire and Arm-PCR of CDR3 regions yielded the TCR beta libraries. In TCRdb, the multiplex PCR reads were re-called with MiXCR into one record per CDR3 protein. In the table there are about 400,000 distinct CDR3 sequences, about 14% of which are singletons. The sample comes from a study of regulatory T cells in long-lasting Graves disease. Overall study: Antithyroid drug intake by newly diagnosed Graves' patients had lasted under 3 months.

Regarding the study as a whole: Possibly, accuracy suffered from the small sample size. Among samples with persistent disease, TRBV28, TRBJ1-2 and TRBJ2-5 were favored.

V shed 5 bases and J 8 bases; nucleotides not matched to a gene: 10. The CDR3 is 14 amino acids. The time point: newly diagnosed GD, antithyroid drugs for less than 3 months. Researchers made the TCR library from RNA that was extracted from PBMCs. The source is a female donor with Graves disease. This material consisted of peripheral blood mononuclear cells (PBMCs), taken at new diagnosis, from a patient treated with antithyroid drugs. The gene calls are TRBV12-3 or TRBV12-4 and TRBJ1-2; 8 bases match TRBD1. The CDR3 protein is CASSGTGEVTGYTF. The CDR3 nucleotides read TGTGCCAGCAGTGGGACAGGAGAAGTGACGGGCTACACCTTC.